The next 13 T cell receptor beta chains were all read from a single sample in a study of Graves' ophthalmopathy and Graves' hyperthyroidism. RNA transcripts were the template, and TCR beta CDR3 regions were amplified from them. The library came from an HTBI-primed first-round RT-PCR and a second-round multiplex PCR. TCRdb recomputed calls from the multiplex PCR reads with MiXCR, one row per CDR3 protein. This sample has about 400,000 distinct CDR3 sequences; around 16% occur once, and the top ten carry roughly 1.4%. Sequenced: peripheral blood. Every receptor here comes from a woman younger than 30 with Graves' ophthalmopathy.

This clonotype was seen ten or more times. CDR3 region: CASSLTLTREAFF. The DNA of the CDR3 is TGTGCCAGCAGTTTAACTTTGACCAGAGAAGCTTTCTTT. This chain uses TRBV12-3 or TRBV12-4 with TRBJ1-1; the D is unclear. The CDR3 consists of 13 residues. V dropped 2 bases and J dropped 8 bases, with 12 bases sitting between them.

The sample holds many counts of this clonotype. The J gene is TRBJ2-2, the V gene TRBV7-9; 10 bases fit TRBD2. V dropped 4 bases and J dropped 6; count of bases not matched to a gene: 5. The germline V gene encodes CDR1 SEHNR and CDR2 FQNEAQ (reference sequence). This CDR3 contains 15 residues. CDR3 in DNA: TGTGCCAGCAGCTCAGCGGGAGGGCCAGCCGGGGAGCTGTTTTTT. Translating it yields CASSSAGGPAGELFF.

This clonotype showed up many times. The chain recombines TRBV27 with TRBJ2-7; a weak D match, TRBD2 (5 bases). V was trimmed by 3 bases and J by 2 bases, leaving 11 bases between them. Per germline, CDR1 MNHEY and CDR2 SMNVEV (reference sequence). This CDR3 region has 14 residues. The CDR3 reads CASSFRGQPYEQYF. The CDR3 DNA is TGTGCCAGCAGTTTTCGAGGGCAGCCCTACGAGCAGTACTTC.

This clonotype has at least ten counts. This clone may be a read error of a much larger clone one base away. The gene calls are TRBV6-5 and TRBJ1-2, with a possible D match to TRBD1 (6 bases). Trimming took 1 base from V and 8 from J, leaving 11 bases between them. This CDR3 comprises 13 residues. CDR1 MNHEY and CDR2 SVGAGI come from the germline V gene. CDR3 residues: CASSYFGGSGYTF. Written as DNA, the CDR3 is TGTGCCAGCAGTTACTTCGGGGGCTCCGGCTACACCTTC.

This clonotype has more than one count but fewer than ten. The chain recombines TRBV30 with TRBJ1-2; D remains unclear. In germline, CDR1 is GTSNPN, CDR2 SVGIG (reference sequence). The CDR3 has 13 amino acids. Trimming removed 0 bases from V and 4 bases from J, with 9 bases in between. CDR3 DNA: TGTGCCTGGAGTGTAGGGTCAATCTATGGCTACACCTTC. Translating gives CAWSVGSIYGYTF.

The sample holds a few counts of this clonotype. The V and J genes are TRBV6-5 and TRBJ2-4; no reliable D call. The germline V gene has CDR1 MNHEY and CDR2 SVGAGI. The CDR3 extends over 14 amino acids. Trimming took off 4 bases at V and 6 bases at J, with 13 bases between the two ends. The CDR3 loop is CASSSSDSLNIQYF. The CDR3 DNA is TGTGCCAGCAGTTCTTCCGACTCTCTAAACATTCAGTACTTC.

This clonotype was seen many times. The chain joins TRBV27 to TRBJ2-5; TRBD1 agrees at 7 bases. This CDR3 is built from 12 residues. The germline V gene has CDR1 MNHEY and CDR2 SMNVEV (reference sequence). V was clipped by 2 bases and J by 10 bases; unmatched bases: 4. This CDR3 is CASSLPTGVQYF. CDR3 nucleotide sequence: TGTGCCAGCAGTTTACCTACAGGGGTCCAGTACTTC.

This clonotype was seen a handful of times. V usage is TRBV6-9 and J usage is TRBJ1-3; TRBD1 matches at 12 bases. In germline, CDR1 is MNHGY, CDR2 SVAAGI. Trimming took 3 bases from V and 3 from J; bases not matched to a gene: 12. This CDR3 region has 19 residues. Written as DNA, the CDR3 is TGTGCCAGCAGTTACCCCCGGGACAGGGGGCTCAGGTGTGGAAACACCATATATTTT. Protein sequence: CASSYPRDRGLRCGNTIYF.

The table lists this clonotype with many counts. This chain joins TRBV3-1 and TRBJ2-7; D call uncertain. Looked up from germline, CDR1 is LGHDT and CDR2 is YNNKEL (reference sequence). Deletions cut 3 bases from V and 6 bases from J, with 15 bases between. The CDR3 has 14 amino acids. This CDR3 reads CASSHLGLGSEQYF. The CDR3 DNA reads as TGTGCCAGCAGCCACCTAGGGCTAGGATCCGAGCAGTACTTC.

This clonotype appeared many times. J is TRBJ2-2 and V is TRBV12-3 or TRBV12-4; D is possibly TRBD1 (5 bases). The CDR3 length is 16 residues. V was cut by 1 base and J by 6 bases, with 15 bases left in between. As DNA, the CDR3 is TGTGCCAGCAGTTTAGTCTCTGGGCAGGGCCCCGGGGAGCTGTTTTTT. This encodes CASSLVSGQGPGELFF.

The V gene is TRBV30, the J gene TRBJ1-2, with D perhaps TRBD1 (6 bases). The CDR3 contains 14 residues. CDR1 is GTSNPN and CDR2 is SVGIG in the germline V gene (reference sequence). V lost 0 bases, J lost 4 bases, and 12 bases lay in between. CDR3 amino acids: CAWSVFVGGYGYTF. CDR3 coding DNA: TGTGCCTGGAGTGTATTCGTAGGGGGCTATGGCTACACCTTC.

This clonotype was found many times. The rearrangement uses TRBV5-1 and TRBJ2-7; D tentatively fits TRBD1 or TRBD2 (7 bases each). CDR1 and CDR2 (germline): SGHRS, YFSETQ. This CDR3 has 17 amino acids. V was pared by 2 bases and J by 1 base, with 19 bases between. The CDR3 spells CASSFRGGGSMSYEQYF. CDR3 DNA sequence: TGCGCCAGCAGCTTCCGGGGAGGGGGCTCCATGTCCTACGAGCAGTACTTC.

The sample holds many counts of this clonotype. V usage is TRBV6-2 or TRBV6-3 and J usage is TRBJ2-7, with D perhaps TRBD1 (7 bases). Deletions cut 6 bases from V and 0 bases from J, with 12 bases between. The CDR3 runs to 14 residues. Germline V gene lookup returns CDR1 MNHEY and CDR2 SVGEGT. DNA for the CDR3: TGTGCCAGCAGCGGCGGGGACAGCTCCTACGAGCAGTACTTC. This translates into CASSGGDSSYEQYF.